The next 16 T cell receptor beta chains were all read from a single sample in a study of identical twins. TCRdb redid the calling of the 5' RACE reads with MiXCR, one entry per CDR3 protein. The sample consists of approximately 280,000 distinct CDR3 sequences, roughly 8.6% of them appearing once. This sample was also put to use in a study of yellow fever vaccine responses in identical twins.

The sample was memory (CD45RO+) T cells sorted from blood. These receptors were collected from a woman younger than 35 in good health.

This clonotype was seen many times. The chain uses TRBV6-5 and TRBJ2-1; D might be TRBD2 (6 bases). The ends were cut back, 3 bases at V and 4 bases at J, with 7 bases in the middle. This CDR3 spans 13 amino acids. The germline gives CDR1 MNHEY, CDR2 SVGAGI. CDR3 DNA: TGTGCCAGCAGTTATAGCGGTTACAATGAGCAGTTCTTC. Amino acids: CASSYSGYNEQFF.

The J gene is TRBJ2-4, the V gene TRBV20-1; the D is unclear. V lost 7 bases and J 0 bases, leaving 10 bases between the germline ends. The V gene's germline CDR1 is DFQATT and CDR2 SNEGSKA (reference sequence). The CDR3 spans 13 residues. The CDR3: CSGSSLAKNIQYF. Here the CDR3 DNA reads TGCAGTGGCTCAAGCTTAGCCAAAAACATTCAGTACTTC.

The V call is TRBV5-5, the J call TRBJ1-1; 7 nucleotides match TRBD1. CDR3 length equals 14 residues. The germline gives CDR1 SGHKS, CDR2 YYEKEE (reference sequence). The V segment lost 2 bases and the J segment 5 bases; nucleotides outside the gene matches: 6. CDR3 amino acids: CASSFGQGGTEAFF. The CDR3 nucleotides read TGTGCCAGCAGCTTTGGCCAGGGGGGGACTGAAGCTTTCTTT.

The CDR3 reads CASSSSKRDYNEQFF. CDR3 in DNA: TGTGCCAGCAGCAGCTCCAAGCGGGACTACAATGAGCAGTTCTTC. The rearrangement links TRBV12-3 or TRBV12-4 to TRBJ2-1; TRBD2 matches 7 bases. Trimming removed 6 bases from V and 3 bases from J; junction bases left unmatched: 8. This CDR3 comprises 15 residues.

This clonotype was found many times. V is TRBV5-1 and J is TRBJ2-5; 9 bases align to TRBD2. This CDR3 spans 15 amino acids. Germline V gene sequence: CDR1 SGHRS, CDR2 YFSETQ. With 4 bases clipped from V and 4 bases from J, the junction kept 8 bases outside the gene matches. The chain's CDR3 is CASSRLAVGGETQYF. For the CDR3, the DNA is TGCGCCAGCAGCCGACTAGCGGTTGGGGGAGAGACCCAGTACTTC.

The rearrangement links TRBV6-1 to TRBJ1-2, with D possibly matching TRBD1 (5 bases). Germline CDR1 reads MNHNS; CDR2 reads SASEGT. Trimming stripped 5 bases from V and 4 bases from J, with 14 bases between. The CDR3 totals 14 residues. The CDR3 region is CASSKTQGIYGYTF. The CDR3 region has the DNA TGTGCCAGCAGTAAGACTCAGGGAATCTATGGCTACACCTTC.

In its sample, this clonotype was seen a few times. CDR3 region: CASSTDRGRLYGYTF. The CDR3 nucleotides are TGTGCCAGCAGTACGGACAGGGGGCGCCTCTATGGCTACACCTTC. The rearrangement uses TRBV6-2 or TRBV6-3 and TRBJ1-2; 11 nucleotides agree with TRBD1. CDR3 size: 15 residues. The junction had 6 bases not matched to a gene; V was cut back by 5 bases and J by 4 bases. Germline CDR1 and CDR2: MNHEY and SVGEGT.

The V call is TRBV29-1, the J call TRBJ2-5; 7 positions agree with TRBD1. The CDR3 runs to 13 residues. CDR1 is SQVTM, CDR2 ANQGSEA, per germline. J gave up 1 base and V 7 bases, and 6 bases lay outside the gene matches. The CDR3 DNA reads as TGCAGCGGTTCTAACAGGGGCCAAGAGACCCAGTACTTC. This gives the protein CSGSNRGQETQYF.

At least ten counts were recorded for this clonotype. The J gene is TRBJ2-2, the V gene TRBV5-1, with D possibly matching TRBD2 (6 bases). This CDR3 is 15 amino acids long. V lost 4 bases and J lost 5, with 15 bases in between. Germline CDR1 is SGHRS and CDR2 is YFSETQ. The CDR3 loop reads CASSVGLARTGELFF. CDR3 nucleotide sequence: TGCGCCAGCAGCGTTGGGCTAGCGAGAACCGGGGAGCTGTTTTTT.

This clonotype has only a few counts. This rearrangement joins TRBV2 to TRBJ2-7; D gene ambiguous. V lost 8 bases, J lost 0 bases, and 8 bases lay in between. This CDR3 has 12 residues. CDR1 and CDR2 from the germline V gene are SNHLY and FYNNEI. CDR3 DNA: TGTGCCAGCCAGGCACTCTCCTACGAGCAGTACTTC. Its protein product is CASQALSYEQYF.

This clonotype was picked up many times. This chain joins TRBV4-1 and TRBJ1-5; no clear D gene. Germline V lookup: CDR1 MGHRA, CDR2 YSYEKL. The V and J ends lost 1 base and 3 bases respectively, with 7 bases between them. The CDR3 loop spans 14 amino acids. The CDR3 nucleotides are TGCGCCAGCAGCCAAGTGTCAGCCAATCAGCCCCAGCATTTT. It encodes CASSQVSANQPQHF.

Only a few counts were recorded for this clonotype. This chain uses TRBV12-3 or TRBV12-4 with TRBJ2-3; 7 bases are shared with TRBD2. The CDR3 loop spans 17 amino acids. After removal of 1 base from V and 3 bases from J, the junction contained 10 bases not matched to a gene. As DNA, the CDR3 is TGTGCCAGCAGTTTAGAGGGACTAAGCCTGAGAACAGATACGCAGTATTTT. Translated, it gives CASSLEGLSLRTDTQYF.

The chain carries TRBV11-3 and TRBJ2-1; maybe TRBD2 (5 bases). From germline, CDR1 is SGHNT and CDR2 YENEEA. CDR3 length: 15 residues. V was pared by 5 bases and J by 0 bases, with 11 bases between. The CDR3, as DNA: TGTGCCAGCAGCCTAGGACTCTTCTCCTACAATGAGCAGTTCTTC. Residues: CASSLGLFSYNEQFF.

This clonotype was found a few times. The CDR3 here is CASSPVLGGYGYTF. The DNA of the CDR3 is TGTGCCAGCAGCCCGGTATTGGGTGGCTATGGCTACACCTTC. The genes are TRBV5-5 and TRBJ1-2; no clear D. This CDR3 contains 14 residues. Trimming left V 4 bases short and J 4 bases short, with 14 bases between. Germline CDR1 reads SGHKS; CDR2 reads YYEKEE (reference sequence).

This clonotype showed up many times. The rearrangement joins TRBV6-1 to TRBJ2-5, with TRBD2 matching over 10 bases. The trim removed 7 bases at V and 5 bases at J, leaving 13 bases unmatched. CDR1 is MNHNS, CDR2 SASEGT, per germline. The CDR3 is 16 amino acids. CDR3 sequence: CASTPTAAGGEETQYF. CDR3 in DNA: TGTGCCAGCACACCTACAGCAGCGGGAGGGGAGGAGACCCAGTACTTC.

The chain couples TRBV6-1 to TRBJ2-1; 13 bases line up with TRBD2. The length of the CDR3 is 16 residues. Germline V gene lookup returns CDR1 MNHNS and CDR2 SASEGT. The V segment lost 5 bases and the J segment 7 bases; nucleotides outside the gene matches: 8. The CDR3 DNA follows: TGTGCCAGCAGTCGAGCTGGGACTAGCGGGGTAAATGAGCAGTTCTTC. Its protein product is CASSRAGTSGVNEQFF.